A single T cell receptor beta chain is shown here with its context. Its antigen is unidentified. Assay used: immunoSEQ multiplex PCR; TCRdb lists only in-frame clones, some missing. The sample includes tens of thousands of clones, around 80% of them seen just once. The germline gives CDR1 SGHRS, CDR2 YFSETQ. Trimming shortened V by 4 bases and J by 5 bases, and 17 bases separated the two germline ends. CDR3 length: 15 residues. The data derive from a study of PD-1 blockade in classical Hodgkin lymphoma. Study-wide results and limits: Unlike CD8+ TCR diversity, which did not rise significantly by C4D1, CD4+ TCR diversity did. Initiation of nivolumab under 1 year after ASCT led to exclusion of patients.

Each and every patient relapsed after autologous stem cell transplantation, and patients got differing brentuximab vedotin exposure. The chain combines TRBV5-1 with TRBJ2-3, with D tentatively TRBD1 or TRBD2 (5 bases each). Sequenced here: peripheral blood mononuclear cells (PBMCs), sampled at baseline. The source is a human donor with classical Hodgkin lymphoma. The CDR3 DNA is TGCGCCAGCAGCCGGGGCCTAGGGGAAGGAGATACGCAGTATTTT. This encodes CASSRGLGEGDTQYF.